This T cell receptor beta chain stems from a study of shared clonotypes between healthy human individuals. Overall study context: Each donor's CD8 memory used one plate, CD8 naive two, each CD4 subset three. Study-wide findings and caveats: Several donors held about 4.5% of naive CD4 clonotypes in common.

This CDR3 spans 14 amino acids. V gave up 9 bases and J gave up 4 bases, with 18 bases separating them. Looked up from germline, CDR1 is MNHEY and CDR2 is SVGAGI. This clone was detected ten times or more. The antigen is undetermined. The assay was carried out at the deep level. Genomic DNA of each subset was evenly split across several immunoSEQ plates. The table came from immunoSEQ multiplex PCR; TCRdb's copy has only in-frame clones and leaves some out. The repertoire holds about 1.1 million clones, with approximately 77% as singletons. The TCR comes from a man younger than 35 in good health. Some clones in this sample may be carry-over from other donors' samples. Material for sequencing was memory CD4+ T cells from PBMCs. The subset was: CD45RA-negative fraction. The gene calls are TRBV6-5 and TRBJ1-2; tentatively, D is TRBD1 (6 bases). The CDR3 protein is CASSQRGARYGYTF. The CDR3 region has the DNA TGTGCCAGTTCCCAAAGGGGGGCGCGCTATGGCTACACCTTC.